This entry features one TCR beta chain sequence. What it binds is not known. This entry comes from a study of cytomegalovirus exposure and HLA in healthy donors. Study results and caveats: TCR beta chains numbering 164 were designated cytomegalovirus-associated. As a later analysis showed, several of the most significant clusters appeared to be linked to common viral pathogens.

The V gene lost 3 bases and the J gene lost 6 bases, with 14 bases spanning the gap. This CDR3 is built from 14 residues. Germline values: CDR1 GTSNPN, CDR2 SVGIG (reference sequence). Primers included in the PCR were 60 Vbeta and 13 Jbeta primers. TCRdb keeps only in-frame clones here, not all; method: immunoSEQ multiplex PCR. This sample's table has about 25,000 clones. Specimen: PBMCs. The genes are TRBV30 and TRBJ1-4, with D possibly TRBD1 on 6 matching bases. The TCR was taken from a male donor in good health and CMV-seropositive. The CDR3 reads CAWRAGTYDEKLFF. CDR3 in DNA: TGTGCCTGGAGGGCCGGGACATATGATGAAAAACTGTTTTTT.